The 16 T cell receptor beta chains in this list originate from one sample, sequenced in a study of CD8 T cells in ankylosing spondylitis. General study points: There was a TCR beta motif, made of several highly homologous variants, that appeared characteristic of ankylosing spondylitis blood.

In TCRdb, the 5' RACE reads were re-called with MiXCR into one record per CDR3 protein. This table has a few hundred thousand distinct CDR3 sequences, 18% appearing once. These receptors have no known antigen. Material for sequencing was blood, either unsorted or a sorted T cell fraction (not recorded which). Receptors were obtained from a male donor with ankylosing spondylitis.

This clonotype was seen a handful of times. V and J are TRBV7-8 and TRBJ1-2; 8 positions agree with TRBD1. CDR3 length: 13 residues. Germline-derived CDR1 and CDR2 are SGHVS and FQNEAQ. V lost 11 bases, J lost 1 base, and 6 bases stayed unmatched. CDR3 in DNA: TGTGCCTCTCAGGGGGCGCTTAACTATGGCTACACCTTC. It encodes CASQGALNYGYTF.

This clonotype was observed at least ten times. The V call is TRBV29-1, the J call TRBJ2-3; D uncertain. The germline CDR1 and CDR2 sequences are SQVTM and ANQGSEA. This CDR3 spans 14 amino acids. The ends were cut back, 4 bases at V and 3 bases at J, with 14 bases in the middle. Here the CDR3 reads CSVGMPTRTDTQYF. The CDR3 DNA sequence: TGCAGCGTTGGAATGCCGACTCGGACAGATACGCAGTATTTT.

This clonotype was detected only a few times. CDR3 in amino acids: CASSQVGTGVYNEQFF. The CDR3 DNA reads TGCGCCAGCAGCCAAGTGGGGACAGGGGTCTACAATGAGCAGTTCTTC. The chain carries TRBV4-1 and TRBJ2-1; 10 nucleotides match TRBD1. Germline V gene lookup returns CDR1 MGHRA and CDR2 YSYEKL. With 1 base clipped from V and 3 bases from J, the junction kept 3 bases outside the gene matches. The CDR3 runs 16 residues.

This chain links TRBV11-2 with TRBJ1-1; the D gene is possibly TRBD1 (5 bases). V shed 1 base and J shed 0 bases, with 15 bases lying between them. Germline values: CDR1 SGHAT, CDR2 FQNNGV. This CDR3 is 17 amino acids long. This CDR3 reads CASSLGRGGEMNTEAFF. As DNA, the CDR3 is TGTGCCAGCAGCTTAGGGAGGGGTGGAGAAATGAACACTGAAGCTTTCTTT.

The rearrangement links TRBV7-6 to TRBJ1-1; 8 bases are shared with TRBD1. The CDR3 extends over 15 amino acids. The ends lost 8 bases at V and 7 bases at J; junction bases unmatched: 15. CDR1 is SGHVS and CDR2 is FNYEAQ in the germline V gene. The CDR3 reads CASLSIQGGDDEAFF. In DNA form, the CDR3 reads TGTGCCAGCTTATCGATACAGGGGGGTGATGATGAAGCTTTCTTT.

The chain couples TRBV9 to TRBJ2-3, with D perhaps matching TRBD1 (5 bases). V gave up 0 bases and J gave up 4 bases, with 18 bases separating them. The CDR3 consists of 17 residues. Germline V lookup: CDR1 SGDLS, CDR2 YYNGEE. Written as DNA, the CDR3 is TGTGCCAGCAGCGTAGAAGGGGTTGTGAAGAGCGCAGATACGCAGTATTTT. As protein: CASSVEGVVKSADTQYF.

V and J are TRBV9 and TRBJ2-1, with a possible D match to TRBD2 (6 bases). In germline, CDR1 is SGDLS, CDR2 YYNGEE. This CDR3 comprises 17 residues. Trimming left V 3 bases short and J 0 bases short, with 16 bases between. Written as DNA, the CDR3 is TGTGCCAGCAGCGAGCGAGGGCTAGCGAGCTCCTACAATGAGCAGTTCTTC. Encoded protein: CASSERGLASSYNEQFF.

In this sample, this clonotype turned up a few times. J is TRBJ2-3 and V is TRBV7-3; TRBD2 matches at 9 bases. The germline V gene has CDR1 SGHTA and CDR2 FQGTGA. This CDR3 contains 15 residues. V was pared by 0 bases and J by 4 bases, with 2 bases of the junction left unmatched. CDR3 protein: CASSLTLAGSDTQYF. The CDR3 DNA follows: TGTGCCAGCAGCTTAACCCTAGCGGGGTCAGATACGCAGTATTTT.

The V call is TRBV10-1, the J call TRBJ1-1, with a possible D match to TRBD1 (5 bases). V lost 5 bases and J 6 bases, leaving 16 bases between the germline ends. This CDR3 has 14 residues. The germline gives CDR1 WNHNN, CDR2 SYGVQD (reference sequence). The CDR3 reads CASSPGGGSAEAFF. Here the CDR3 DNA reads TGCGCCAGCAGTCCCGGCGGGGGGAGCGCTGAAGCTTTCTTT.

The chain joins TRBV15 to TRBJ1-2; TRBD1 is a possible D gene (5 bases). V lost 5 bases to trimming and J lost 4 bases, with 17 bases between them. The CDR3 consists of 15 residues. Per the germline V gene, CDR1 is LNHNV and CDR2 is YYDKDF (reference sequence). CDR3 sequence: CATSPREGRVYGYTF. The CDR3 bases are TGTGCCACCAGCCCCCGAGAAGGCAGGGTCTATGGCTACACCTTC.

CDR3 in amino acids: CASSQSLAGPGLYF. The CDR3 DNA reads TGTGCCAGCAGCCAATCCTTAGCGGGTCCAGGGTTGTATTTT. The chain combines TRBV7-9 with TRBJ2-3, with TRBD2 matching 7 bases. With 5 bases clipped from V and 14 bases from J, the junction kept 16 bases outside the gene matches. Germline lookup yields CDR1 SEHNR and CDR2 FQNEAQ (reference sequence). This CDR3 has 14 residues.

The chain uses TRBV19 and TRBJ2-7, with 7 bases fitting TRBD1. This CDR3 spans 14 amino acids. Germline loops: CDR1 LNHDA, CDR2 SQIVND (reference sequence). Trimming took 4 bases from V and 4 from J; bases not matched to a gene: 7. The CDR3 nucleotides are TGTGCCAGTAGTACCGGGACAGTCTTTTACGAGCAGTACTTC. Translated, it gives CASSTGTVFYEQYF.

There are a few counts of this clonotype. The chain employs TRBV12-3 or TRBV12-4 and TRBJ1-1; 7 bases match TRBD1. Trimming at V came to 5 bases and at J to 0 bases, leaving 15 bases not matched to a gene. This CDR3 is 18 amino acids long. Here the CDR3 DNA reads TGTGCCAGCAGTGATGGGACAGAGGGACGATGGATGAACACTGAAGCTTTCTTT. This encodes CASSDGTEGRWMNTEAFF.

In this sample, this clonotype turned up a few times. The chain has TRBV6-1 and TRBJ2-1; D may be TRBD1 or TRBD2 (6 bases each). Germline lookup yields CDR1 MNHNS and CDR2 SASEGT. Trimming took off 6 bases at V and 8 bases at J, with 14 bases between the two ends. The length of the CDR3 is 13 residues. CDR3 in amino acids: CASSRMGGDEQFF. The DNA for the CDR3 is TGTGCCAGCAGCCGAATGGGGGGCGATGAGCAGTTCTTC.

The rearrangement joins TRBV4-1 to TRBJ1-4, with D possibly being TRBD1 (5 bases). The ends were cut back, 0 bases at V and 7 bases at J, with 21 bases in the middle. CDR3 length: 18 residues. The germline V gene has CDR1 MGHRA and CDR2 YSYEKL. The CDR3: CASSQDVGLTLTGEKLFF. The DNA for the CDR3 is TGCGCCAGCAGCCAAGATGTGGGACTTACCCTCACGGGTGAAAAACTGTTTTTT.

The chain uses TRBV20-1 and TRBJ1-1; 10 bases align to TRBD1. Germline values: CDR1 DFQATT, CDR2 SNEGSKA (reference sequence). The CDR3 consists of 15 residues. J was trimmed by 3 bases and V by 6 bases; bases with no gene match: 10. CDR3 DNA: TGCAGTGCCCCCCCGGACAGGGGGAATTACACTGAAGCTTTCTTT. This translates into CSAPPDRGNYTEAFF.